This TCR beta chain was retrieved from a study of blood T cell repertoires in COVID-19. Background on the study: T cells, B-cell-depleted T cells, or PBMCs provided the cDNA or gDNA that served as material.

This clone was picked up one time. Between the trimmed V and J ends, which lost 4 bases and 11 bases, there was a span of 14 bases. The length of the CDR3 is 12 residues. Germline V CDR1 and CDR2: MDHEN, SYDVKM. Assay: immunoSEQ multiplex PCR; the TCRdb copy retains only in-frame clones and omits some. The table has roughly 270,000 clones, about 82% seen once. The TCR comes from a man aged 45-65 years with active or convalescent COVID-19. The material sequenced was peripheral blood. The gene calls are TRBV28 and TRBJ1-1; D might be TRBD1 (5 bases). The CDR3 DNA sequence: TGTGCCAGCAGTTCCACAGATCGGGGGGCTTTCTTT. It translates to CASSSTDRGAFF.